This passage covers 2 T cell receptor beta chains from one sample sequenced in a study of vaccination effects on CD4 cells after COVID-19. These receptors' antigens are unknown. Sequencing followed a ViraFEST assay step that expanded antigen-specific CD4+ T cells with viral peptide pools. Investigators separated out CD4+ T cells once around 11 days of culture had passed. All participants had two doses of either the BNT162b2 or mRNA-1273 vaccine. Using immunoSEQ multiplex PCR, the repertoire was profiled, and TCRdb retains in-frame clones only, with some absent. This sample carries fewer than 50,000 clones, about 80% of them seen once, and the ten largest clones take just under 2%. The sample here was CD4+ T cells from PBMCs cultured with HCoV-NL63 spike peptides, taken after COVID-19 vaccination. These TCRs come from a human donor who received a COVID-19 vaccine. Some clones in this sample may be carry-over from other donors' samples.

The rearrangement joins TRBV24-1 to TRBJ2-5, with D unclear. Germline assignment: CDR1 KGHDR and CDR2 SFDVKD. The germline V and J ends were trimmed by 5 bases and 5 bases, with 8 bases remaining between them. This CDR3 spans 12 amino acids. The DNA for the CDR3 is TGTGCCACCAGTGGGGTCGGGGAGACCCAGTACTTC. Translation gives CATSGVGETQYF.

This clone appeared a single time. The chain joins TRBV10-2 to TRBJ1-1; D is unclear. The CDR3 consists of 13 residues. Germline values: CDR1 WSHSY, CDR2 SAAADI. V gave up 7 bases and J gave up 1 base, with 10 bases separating them. CDR3 sequence: CASNRESNTEAFF. For the CDR3, the DNA is TGCGCCAGCAATAGGGAGTCGAACACTGAAGCTTTCTTT.